The next 9 T cell receptor beta chains were all read from a single sample in a study of cytomegalovirus exposure and HLA in healthy donors. The PCR contained 60 Vbeta and 13 Jbeta primers. The method was immunoSEQ multiplex PCR; TCRdb's version includes in-frame clones alone and lacks a portion of them. The sample holds 85,000 to 100,000 clones; approximately 76% are singletons and the top ten take more than 6%. Material: PBMCs. The receptors shown here come from a man aged 35 to 55 in good health and CMV-seropositive.

V usage is TRBV7-8 and J usage is TRBJ2-1; 9 positions agree with TRBD2. The V and J ends lost 5 bases and 2 bases, in that order; junction bases with no gene match: 13. The CDR3 has 18 residues. Germline V lookup: CDR1 SGHVS, CDR2 FQNEAQ. Here the CDR3 DNA reads TGTGCCAGCAGCATGACTAGCGGTGGGGCCGGGGCCTACAATGAGCAGTTCTTC. Amino acid sequence: CASSMTSGGAGAYNEQFF. Complete variable domain (other parts from reference TRBV7-8 and TRBJ2-1): GAGVSQSPRYKVAKRGQDVALRCDPISGHVSLFWYQQALGQGPEFLTYFQNEAQLDKSGLPSDRFFAERPEGSVSTLKIQRTQQEDSAVYLCASSMTSGGAGAYNEQFFGPGTRLTVL.

The chain combines TRBV7-9 with TRBJ2-2, with 10 bases identical to TRBD1. Per germline, CDR1 SEHNR and CDR2 FQNEAQ (reference sequence). The V and J ends lost 5 bases and 5 bases, in that order; junction bases with no gene match: 8. The CDR3 has 16 amino acids. For the CDR3, the DNA is TGTGCCAGCAGCATTCCCGGGACAGGGGATACCGGGGAGCTGTTTTTT. Protein sequence: CASSIPGTGDTGELFF.

This clone has only one observation. The rearrangement joins TRBV5-6 to TRBJ1-1, with 11 positions matching TRBD1. CDR1 SGHDT and CDR2 YYEEEE come from the germline V gene. The CDR3 length is 15 residues. V shed 4 bases, J shed 4 bases, and the junction held 6 bases outside the gene matches. This CDR3 is CASSRGDRGGTEAFF. Written as DNA, the CDR3 is TGTGCCAGCAGCCGGGGGGACAGGGGGGGCACTGAAGCTTTCTTT.

CDR3 amino acids: CASSARSEKLFF. The CDR3 DNA follows: TGTGCCAGCTCAGCACGGAGCGAAAAACTGTTTTTT. The gene calls are TRBV18 and TRBJ1-4, with unresolved D. The CDR3 spans 12 residues. Germline V gene sequence: CDR1 KGHSH, CDR2 LQKENI. The ends were cut back, 5 bases at V and 8 bases at J, with 9 bases in the middle.

The chain employs TRBV7-6 and TRBJ2-7; 7 bases line up with TRBD1. Germline CDR1 reads SGHVS; CDR2 reads FNYEAQ. The CDR3 length is 13 residues. V shed 1 base and J 6 bases; nucleotides not matched to a gene: 3. The CDR3 loop is CASSLEQGTEQYF. In DNA, the CDR3 is TGTGCCAGCAGCTTAGAACAGGGGACCGAGCAGTACTTC.

The V call is TRBV10-3, the J call TRBJ2-1; possibly TRBD2 for D (6 bases). The CDR3 has 19 residues. Per germline, CDR1 ENHRY and CDR2 SYGVKD. V dropped 0 bases and J dropped 0 bases, with 18 bases sitting between them. The CDR3 here is CAISESTRDSRSSYNEQFF. In DNA form, the CDR3 reads TGTGCCATCAGTGAGTCGACCCGGGACTCCAGGAGCTCCTACAATGAGCAGTTCTTC.

This clone was detected only a few times. J is TRBJ2-5 and V is TRBV5-1; tentatively, D is TRBD2 (7 bases). CDR1 and CDR2 (germline): SGHRS, YFSETQ. The V gene lost 2 bases and the J gene lost 5 bases, with 16 bases spanning the gap. This CDR3 contains 15 residues. CDR3: CASSFRGASLETQYF. The CDR3 coding sequence is TGCGCCAGCAGCTTCCGGGGGGCGAGTTTGGAGACCCAGTACTTC.

This clone was seen only once. The rearrangement uses TRBV9 and TRBJ2-7; the D gene is possibly TRBD2 (6 bases). Germline V gives CDR1 SGDLS, CDR2 YYNGEE. Trimming left V 0 bases short and J 2 bases short, with 12 bases between. CDR3 length: 15 amino acids. This CDR3 reads CASSVDSGRTYEQYF. CDR3 nucleotides: TGTGCCAGCAGCGTAGACAGCGGGCGAACCTACGAGCAGTACTTC.

This chain links TRBV4-1 with TRBJ2-5, with 13 nucleotides matching TRBD2. The germline CDR1 and CDR2 sequences are MGHRA and YSYEKL. This CDR3 has 15 amino acids. J lost 7 bases, V lost 4 bases, and 6 bases had no gene match. CDR3 region: CASSPGTSGAGTQYF. CDR3 nucleotide sequence: TGCGCCAGCAGCCCCGGGACTAGCGGGGCCGGGACCCAGTACTTC.